This record covers a single T cell receptor beta chain. Its target is unknown. This record comes from a study of Ad26.COV2.S vaccination and SARS-CoV-2 variants. General observations from the study: Responses of spike-specific T cells (both CD8+ and CD4+) reportedly showed substantial breadth after vaccination. Measurement of non-spike TCR breadth gave similar results in vaccine and placebo recipients.

Sequenced by immunoSEQ multiplex PCR; TCRdb stores in-frame clones only, minus some. The sample yields about 350,000 clones, roughly nine tenths seen once. The sequencing here drew on peripheral blood, taken after recovery from COVID-19. This TCR came from a human donor who had recovered from COVID-19.

CDR3 coding DNA: TGTGCCAGCAGCTTGGGGACGGCACCCGAGCAGTACTTC. The encoded protein is CASSLGTAPEQYF. The chain uses TRBV5-6 and TRBJ2-7; D is uncertain. Germline CDR1 and CDR2: SGHDT and YYEEEE. This CDR3 spans 13 amino acids. V lost 0 bases to trimming and J lost 6 bases, with 10 bases between them.